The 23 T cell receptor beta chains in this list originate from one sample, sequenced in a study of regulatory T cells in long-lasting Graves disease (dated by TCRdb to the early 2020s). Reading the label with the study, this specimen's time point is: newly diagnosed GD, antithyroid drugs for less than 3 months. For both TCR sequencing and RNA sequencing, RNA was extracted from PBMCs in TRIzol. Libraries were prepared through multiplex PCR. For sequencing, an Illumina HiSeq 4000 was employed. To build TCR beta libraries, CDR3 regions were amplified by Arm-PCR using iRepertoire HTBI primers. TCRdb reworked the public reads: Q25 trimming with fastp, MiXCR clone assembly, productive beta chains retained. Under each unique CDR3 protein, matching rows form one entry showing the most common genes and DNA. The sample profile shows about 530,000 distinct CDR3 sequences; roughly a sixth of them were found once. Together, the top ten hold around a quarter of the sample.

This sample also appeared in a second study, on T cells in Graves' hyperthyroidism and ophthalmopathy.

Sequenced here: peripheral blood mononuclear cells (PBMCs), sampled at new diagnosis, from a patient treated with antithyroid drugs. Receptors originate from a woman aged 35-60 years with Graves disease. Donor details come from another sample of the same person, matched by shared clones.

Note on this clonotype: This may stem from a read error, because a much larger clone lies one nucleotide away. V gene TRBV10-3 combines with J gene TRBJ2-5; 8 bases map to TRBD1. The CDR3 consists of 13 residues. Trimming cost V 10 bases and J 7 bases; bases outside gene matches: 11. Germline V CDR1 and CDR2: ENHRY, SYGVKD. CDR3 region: CATEPGGVGTQYF. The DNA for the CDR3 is TGTGCCACCGAGCCAGGGGGCGTGGGGACCCAGTACTTC.

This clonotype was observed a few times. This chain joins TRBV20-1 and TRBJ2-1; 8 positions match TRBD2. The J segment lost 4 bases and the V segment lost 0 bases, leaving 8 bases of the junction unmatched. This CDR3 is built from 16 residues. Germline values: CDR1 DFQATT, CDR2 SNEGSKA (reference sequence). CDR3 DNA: TGCAGTGCTAGAGATGGGGCGGGGGGCGCATACAATGAGCAGTTCTTC. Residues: CSARDGAGGAYNEQFF.

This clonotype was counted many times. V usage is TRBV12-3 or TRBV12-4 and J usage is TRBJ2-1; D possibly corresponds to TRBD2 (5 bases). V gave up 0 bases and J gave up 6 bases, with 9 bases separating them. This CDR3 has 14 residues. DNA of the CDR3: TGTGCCAGCAGTTTAGCGCTAGCCCGCAATGAGCAGTTCTTC. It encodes CASSLALARNEQFF.

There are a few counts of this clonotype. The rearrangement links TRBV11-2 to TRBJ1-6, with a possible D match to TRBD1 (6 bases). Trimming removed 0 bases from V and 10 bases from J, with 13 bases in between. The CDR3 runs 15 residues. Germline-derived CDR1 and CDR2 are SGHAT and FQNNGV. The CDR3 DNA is TGTGCCAGCAGCTTAGAAGCCAGGGGCGGCTCACCCCTCCACTTT. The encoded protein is CASSLEARGGSPLHF.

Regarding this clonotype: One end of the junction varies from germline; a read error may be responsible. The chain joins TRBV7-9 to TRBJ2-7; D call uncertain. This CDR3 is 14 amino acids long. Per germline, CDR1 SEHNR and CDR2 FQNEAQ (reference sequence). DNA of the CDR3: TGTGCCAGCACCCCTAACGCAGGCCTCTACGAGCGGTACTTC. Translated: CASTPNAGLYERYF.

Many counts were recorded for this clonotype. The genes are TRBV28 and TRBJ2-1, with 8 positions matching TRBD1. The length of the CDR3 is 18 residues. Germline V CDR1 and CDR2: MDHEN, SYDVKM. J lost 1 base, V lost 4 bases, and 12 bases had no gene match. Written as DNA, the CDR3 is TGTGCCAGCAGTTATGACAGGGGTGCCCGAAGTTCCTACAATGAGCAGTTCTTC. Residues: CASSYDRGARSSYNEQFF.

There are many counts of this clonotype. In nucleotides, the CDR3 is TGTGCCAGCACTCTACGGACTCCGGGAACTGAAGCTTTCTTT. As protein: CASTLRTPGTEAFF. The rearrangement links TRBV12-3 or TRBV12-4 to TRBJ1-1; D gene uncertain. Between the trimmed V and J ends, which lost 7 bases and 5 bases, there was a span of 17 bases. The CDR3 runs 14 residues.

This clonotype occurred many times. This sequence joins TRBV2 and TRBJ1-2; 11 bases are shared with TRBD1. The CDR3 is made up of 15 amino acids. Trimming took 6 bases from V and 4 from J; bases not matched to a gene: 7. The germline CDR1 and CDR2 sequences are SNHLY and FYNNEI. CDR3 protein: CASSAGQGDLYGYTF. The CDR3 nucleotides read TGTGCCAGCAGCGCGGGACAGGGGGACCTCTATGGCTACACCTTC.

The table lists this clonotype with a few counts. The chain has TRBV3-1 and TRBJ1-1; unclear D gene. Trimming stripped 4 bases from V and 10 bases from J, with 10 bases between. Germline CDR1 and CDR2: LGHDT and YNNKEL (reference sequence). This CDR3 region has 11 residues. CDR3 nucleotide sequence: TGTGCCAGCAGCCCCGGGAATGTAGCTTTCTTT. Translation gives CASSPGNVAFF.

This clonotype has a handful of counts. The CDR3 DNA follows: TGTGCCAGCAGCCAAGATCCGGGACAGGGATCCTACGAGCAGTACTTC. The encoded protein is CASSQDPGQGSYEQYF. The chain joins TRBV14 to TRBJ2-7, with 9 positions matching TRBD1. Losses at the gene ends were 0 bases for V and 1 base for J; bases not matched to a gene: 4. This CDR3 has 16 residues. In germline, CDR1 is SGHDN, CDR2 FVKESK.

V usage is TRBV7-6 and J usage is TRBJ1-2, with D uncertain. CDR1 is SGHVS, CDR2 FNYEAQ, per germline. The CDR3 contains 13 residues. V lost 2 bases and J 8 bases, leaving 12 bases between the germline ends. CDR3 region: CASSLRDFLGYTF. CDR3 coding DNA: TGTGCCAGCAGCTTACGAGATTTCCTGGGCTACACCTTC. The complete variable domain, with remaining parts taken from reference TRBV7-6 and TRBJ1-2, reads GAGVSQSPRYKVTKRGQDVALRCDPISGHVSLYWYRQALGQGPEFLTYFNYEAQQDKSGLPNDRFSAERPEGSISTLTIQRTEQRDSAMYRCASSLRDFLGYTFGSGTRLTVV.

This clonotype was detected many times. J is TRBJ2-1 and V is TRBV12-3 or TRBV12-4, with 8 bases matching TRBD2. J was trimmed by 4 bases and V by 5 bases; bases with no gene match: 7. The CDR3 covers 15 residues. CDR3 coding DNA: TGTGCCAGCAGTCCCCTTAGCGGGAATTACAATGAGCAGTTCTTC. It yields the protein CASSPLSGNYNEQFF.

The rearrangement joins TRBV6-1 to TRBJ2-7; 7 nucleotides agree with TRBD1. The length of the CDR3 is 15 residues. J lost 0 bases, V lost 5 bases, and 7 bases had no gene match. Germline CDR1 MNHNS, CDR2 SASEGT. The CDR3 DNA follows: TGTGCCAGCAGTCAAGACAGGGATCCCTCCTACGAGCAGTACTTC. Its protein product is CASSQDRDPSYEQYF.

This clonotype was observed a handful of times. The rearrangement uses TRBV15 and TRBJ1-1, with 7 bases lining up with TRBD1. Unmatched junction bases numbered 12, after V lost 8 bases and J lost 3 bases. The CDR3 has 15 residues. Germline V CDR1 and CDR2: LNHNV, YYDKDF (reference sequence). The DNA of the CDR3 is TGTGCCACCGTCCCGGGACAGCGGTTGTACACTGAAGCTTTCTTT. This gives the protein CATVPGQRLYTEAFF.

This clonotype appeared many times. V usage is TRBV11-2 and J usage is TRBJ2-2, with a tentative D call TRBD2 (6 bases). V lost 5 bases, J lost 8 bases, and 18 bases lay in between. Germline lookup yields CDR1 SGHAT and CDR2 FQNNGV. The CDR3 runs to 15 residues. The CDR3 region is CASSDRDSREGELFF. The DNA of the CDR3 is TGTGCCAGCAGCGACCGGGACTCGAGGGAAGGGGAGCTGTTTTTT.

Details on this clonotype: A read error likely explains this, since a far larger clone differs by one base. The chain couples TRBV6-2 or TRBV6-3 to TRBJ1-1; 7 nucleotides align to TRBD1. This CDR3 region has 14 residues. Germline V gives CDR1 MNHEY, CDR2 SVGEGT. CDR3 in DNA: TGTGCCAGCAGTTCAATAGGCAGGGGGGATGAAGCTCTCTTT. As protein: CASSSIGRGDEALF.

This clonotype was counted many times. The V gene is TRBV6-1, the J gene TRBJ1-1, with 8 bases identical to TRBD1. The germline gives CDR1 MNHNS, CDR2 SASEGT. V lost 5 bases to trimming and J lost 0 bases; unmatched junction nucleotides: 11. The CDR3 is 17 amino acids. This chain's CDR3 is CASSPQGTGLMNTEAFF. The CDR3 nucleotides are TGTGCCAGCAGTCCTCAGGGGACAGGCCTCATGAACACTGAAGCTTTCTTT.

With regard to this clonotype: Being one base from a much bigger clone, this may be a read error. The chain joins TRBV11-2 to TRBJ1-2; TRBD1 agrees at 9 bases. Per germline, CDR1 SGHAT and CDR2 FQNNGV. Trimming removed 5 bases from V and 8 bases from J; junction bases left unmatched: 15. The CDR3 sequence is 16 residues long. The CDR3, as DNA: TGTGCCAGCAGCATGGGCCTTACAGGGGGCGCGGAAGGCTACACCTTC. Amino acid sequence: CASSMGLTGGAEGYTF.

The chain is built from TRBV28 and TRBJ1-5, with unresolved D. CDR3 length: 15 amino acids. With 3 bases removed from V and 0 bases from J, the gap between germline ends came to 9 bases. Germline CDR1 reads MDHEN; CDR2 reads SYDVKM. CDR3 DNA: TGTGCCAGCAGTTTGGGGAGTTATAGCAATCAGCCCCAGCATTTT. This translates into CASSLGSYSNQPQHF.

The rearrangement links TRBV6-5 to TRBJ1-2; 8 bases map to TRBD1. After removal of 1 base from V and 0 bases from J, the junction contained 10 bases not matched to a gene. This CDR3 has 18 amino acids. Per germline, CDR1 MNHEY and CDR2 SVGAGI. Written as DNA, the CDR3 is TGTGCCAGCAGTTACTTGGACAGGGCGTCGGGAGCTAACTATGGCTACACCTTC. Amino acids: CASSYLDRASGANYGYTF.

In nucleotides, the CDR3 is TGCAGCGCCGGATCGAATCAGCCCCAGCATTTT. Translation: CSAGSNQPQHF. V and J are TRBV29-1 and TRBJ1-5; unclear D gene. Germline lookup yields CDR1 SQVTM and CDR2 ANQGSEA. This CDR3 contains 11 residues. V lost 7 bases to trimming and J lost 4 bases, with 8 bases between them.

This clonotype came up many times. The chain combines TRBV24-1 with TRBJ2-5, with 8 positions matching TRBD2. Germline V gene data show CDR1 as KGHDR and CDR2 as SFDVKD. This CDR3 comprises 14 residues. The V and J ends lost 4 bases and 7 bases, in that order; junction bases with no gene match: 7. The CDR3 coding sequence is TGTGCCACCAGTGACGGGGGGGCCTTGCGGACCCAGTACTTC. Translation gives CATSDGGALRTQYF.

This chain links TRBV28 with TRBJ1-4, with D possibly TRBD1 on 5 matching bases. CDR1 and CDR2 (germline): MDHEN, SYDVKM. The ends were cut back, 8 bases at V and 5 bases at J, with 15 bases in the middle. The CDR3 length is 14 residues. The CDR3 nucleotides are TGTGCCAGCTCCCGGTGGGGGGAGAATGAAAAACTGTTTTTT. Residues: CASSRWGENEKLFF. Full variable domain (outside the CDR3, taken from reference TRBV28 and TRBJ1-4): DVKVTQSSRYLVKRTGEKVFLECVQDMDHENMFWYRQDPGLGLRLIYFSYDVKMKEKGDIPEGYSVSREKKERFSLILESASTNQTSMYLCASSRWGENEKLFFGSGTQLSVL.